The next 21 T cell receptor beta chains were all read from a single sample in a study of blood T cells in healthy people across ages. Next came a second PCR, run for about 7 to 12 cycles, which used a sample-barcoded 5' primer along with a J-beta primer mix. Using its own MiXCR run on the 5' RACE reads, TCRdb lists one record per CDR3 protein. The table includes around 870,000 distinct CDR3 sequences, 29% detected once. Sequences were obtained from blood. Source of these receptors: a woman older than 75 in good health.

The CDR3 sequence: CASSEAGRGGVDTQYF. DNA of the CDR3: TGTGCCAGCAGTGAAGCGGGCCGGGGTGGGGTGGATACGCAGTATTTT. The V call is TRBV6-1, the J call TRBJ2-3, with a possible D match to TRBD2 (5 bases). With 0 bases removed from V and 6 bases from J, the gap between germline ends came to 16 bases. Germline loops: CDR1 MNHNS, CDR2 SASEGT. There are 16 residues in the CDR3.

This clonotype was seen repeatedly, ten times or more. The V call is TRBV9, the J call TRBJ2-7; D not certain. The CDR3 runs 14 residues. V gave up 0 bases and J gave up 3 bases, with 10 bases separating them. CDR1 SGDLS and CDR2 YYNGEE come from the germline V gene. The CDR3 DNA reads TGTGCCAGCAGCGTAGCAGTGGAGAACTACGAGCAGTACTTC. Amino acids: CASSVAVENYEQYF.

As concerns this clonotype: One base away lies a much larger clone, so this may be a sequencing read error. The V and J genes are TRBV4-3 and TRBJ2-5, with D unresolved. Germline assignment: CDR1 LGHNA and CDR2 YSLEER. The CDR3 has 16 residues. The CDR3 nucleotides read TGCGCCAGCAGCCAAGAAGGTTGGGCCGACCAAGGGACCCAGTACTTC. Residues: CASSQEGWADQGTQYF.

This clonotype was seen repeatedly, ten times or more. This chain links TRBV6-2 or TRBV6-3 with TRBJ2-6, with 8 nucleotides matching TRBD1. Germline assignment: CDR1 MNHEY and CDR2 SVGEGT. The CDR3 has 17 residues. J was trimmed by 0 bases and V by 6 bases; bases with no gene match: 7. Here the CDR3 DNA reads TGTGCCAGCAGGCGACAGGGGTCCCTCTCTGGGGCCAACGTCCTGACTTTC. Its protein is CASRRQGSLSGANVLTF.

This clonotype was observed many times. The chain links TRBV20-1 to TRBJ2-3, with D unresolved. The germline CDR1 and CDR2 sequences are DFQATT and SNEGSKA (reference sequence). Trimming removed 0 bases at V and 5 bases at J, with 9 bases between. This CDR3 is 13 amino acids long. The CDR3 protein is CSAREGFEDTQYF. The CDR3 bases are TGCAGTGCTAGAGAGGGTTTTGAAGATACGCAGTATTTT.

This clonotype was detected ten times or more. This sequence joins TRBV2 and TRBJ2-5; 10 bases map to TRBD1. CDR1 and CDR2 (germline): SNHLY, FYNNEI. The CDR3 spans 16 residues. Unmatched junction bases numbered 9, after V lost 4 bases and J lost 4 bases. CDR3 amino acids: CASSVRPGTGVETQYF. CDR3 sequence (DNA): TGTGCCAGCAGTGTCCGACCCGGGACAGGGGTAGAGACCCAGTACTTC. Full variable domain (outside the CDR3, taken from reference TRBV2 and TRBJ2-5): EPEVTQTPSHQVTQMGQEVILRCVPISNHLYFYWYRQILGQKVEFLVSFYNNEISEKSEIFDDQFSVERPDGSNFTLKIRSTKLEDSAMYFCASSVRPGTGVETQYFGPGTRLLVL.

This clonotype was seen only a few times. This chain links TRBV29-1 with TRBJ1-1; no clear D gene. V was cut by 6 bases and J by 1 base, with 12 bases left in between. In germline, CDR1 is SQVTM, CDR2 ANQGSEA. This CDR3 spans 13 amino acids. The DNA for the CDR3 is TGCAGCGTACAAAAGACGGGGAACACTGAAGCTTTCTTT. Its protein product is CSVQKTGNTEAFF.

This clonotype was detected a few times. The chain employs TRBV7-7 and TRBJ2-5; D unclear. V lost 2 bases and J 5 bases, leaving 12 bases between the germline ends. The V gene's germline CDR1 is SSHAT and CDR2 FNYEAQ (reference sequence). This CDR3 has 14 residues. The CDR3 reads CASSLLRATETQYF. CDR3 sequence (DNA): TGTGCCAGCAGCTTACTCCGGGCCACGGAGACCCAGTACTTC.

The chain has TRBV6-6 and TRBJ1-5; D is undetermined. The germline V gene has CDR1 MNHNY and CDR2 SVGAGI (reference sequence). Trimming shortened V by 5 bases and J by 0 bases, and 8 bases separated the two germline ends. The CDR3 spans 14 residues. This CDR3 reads CASSPSNSNQPQHF. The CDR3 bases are TGTGCCAGCAGTCCATCGAATAGCAATCAGCCCCAGCATTTT.

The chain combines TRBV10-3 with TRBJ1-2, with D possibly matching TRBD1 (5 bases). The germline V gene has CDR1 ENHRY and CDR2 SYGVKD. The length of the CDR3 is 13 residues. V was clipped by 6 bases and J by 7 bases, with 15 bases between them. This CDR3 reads CAIRQGPSGGYTF. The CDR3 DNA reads TGTGCCATCAGGCAGGGCCCATCAGGTGGCTACACCTTC.

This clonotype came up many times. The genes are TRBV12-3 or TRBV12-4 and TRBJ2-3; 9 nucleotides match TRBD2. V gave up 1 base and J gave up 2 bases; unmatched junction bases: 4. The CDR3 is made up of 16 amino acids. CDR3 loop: CASSLVRGGITDTQYF. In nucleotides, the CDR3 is TGTGCCAGCAGTTTAGTGCGGGGGGGCATCACAGATACGCAGTATTTT.

CDR3 sequence: CASSSTDRGRGDTQYF. In DNA form, the CDR3 reads TGTGCCAGCAGTTCTACGGACAGGGGGCGAGGTGATACGCAGTATTTT. The chain couples TRBV6-5 to TRBJ2-3; TRBD1 agrees at 11 bases. Per germline, CDR1 MNHEY and CDR2 SVGAGI. The CDR3 runs 16 residues. The V and J ends lost 4 bases and 6 bases, in that order; junction bases with no gene match: 9.

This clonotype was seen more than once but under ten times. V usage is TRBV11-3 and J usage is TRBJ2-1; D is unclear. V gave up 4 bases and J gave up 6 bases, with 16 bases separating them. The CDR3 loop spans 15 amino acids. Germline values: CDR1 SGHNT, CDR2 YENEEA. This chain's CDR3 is CASSSENLKSNEQFF. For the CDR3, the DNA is TGTGCCAGCAGCTCAGAGAACCTCAAGAGCAATGAGCAGTTCTTC.

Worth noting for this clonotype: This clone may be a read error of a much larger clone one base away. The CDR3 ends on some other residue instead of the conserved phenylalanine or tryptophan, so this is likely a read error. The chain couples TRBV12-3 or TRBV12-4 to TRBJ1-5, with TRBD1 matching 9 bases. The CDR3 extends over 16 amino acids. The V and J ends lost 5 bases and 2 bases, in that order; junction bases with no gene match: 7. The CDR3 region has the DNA TGTGCCAGCAGTCCCGGGGGACAGGGTGGCAATCAGCCCCAGCATGTT. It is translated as CASSPGGQGGNQPQHV.

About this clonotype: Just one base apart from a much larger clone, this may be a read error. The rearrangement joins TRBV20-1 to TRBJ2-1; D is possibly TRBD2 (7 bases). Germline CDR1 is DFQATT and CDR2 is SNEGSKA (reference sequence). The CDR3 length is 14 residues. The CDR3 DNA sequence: TGCAGTGCTAGGAGGAACAGGGACTACAATGAGCAGTTGTTC. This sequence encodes CSARRNRDYNEQLF.

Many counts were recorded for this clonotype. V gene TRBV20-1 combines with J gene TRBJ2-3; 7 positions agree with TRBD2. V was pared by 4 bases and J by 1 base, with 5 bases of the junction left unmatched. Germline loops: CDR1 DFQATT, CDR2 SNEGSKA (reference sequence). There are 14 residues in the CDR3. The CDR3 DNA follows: TGCAGTGCTAACGGCGGGGGAGGCACAGATACGCAGTATTTT. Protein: CSANGGGGTDTQYF.

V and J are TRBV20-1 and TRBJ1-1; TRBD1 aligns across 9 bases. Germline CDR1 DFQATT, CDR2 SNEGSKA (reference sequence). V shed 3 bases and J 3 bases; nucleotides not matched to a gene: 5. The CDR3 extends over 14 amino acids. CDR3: CSASRTGVDTEAFF. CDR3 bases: TGCAGTGCTAGTAGGACAGGGGTTGACACTGAAGCTTTCTTT.

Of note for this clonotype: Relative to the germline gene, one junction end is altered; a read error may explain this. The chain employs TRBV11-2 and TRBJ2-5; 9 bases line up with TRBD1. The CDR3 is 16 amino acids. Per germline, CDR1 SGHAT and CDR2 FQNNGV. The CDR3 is CANSSPGTGRQETQYF. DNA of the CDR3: TGTGCCAACAGCTCCCCCGGGACAGGGCGACAAGAGACCCAGTACTTC.

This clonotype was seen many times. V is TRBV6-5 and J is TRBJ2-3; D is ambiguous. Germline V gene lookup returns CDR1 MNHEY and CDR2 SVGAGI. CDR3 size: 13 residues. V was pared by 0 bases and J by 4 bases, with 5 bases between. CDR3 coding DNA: TGTGCCAGCAGTTACTCAACCGCAGATACGCAGTATTTT. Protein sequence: CASSYSTADTQYF.

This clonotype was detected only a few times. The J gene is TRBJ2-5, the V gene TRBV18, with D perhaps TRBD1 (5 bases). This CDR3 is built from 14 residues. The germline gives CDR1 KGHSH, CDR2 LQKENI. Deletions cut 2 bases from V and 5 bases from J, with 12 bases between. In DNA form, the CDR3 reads TGTGCCAGCTCACCAAGTAGGGGCCGGGAGACCCAGTACTTC. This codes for CASSPSRGRETQYF.

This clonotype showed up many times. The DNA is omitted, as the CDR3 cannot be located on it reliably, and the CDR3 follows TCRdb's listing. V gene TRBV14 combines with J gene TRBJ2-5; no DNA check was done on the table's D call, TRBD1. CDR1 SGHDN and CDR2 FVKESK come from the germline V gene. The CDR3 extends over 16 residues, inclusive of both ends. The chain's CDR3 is CASSQGFLAGSETQYF.